Presented here are 6 T cell receptor beta chains from one specimen sequenced in a study of T cell repertoires in cytomegalovirus infection. TCRdb called the reads again in MiXCR, with one record for every CDR3 protein. The sample carries more than 85,000 distinct CDR3 sequences, about 22% recorded once. Sequencing was done on a sample of CD8+ T cells from PBMCs. These receptors came from a human donor in good health (CMV status not recorded). Some clones in this sample may be carry-over from other donors' samples.

This clonotype was detected only a few times. This chain connects TRBV24-1 to TRBJ2-5; D perhaps matches TRBD1 (5 bases). This CDR3 is 15 amino acids long. V was clipped by 1 base and J by 2 bases, with 10 bases between them. Germline V gene data show CDR1 as KGHDR and CDR2 as SFDVKD. In DNA form, the CDR3 reads TGTGCCACCAGTGATTTATCGGACACTCAAGAGACCCAGTACTTC. This encodes CATSDLSDTQETQYF.

This chain connects TRBV6-5 to TRBJ1-1; D is unresolved. This CDR3 is 14 amino acids long. The V and J ends lost 6 bases and 7 bases respectively, with 18 bases between them. CDR1 and CDR2 (germline): MNHEY, SVGAGI. Written as DNA, the CDR3 is TGTGCCAGCAGGACCGGCCAGATCAGCTTTGAAGCTTTCTTT. It encodes CASRTGQISFEAFF.

This clonotype occurred many times. The J gene is TRBJ2-7, the V gene TRBV29-1, with TRBD2 matching 10 bases. Per germline, CDR1 SQVTM and CDR2 ANQGSEA. The length of the CDR3 is 12 residues. Trimming at V came to 7 bases and at J to 0 bases, leaving 0 bases not matched to a gene. The CDR3 sequence: CSASGSSYEQYF. In DNA, the CDR3 is TGCAGCGCTAGCGGGAGCTCCTACGAGCAGTACTTC.

The J gene is TRBJ2-7, the V gene TRBV12-3 or TRBV12-4; tentative D call: TRBD1 (6 bases). Between the trimmed V and J ends, which lost 6 bases and 2 bases, there was a span of 11 bases. The CDR3 contains 13 residues. The CDR3: CASSPRTAYEQYF. CDR3 nucleotide sequence: TGTGCCAGCAGCCCAAGGACAGCCTACGAGCAGTACTTC.

This clonotype was found a few times. V usage is TRBV10-3 and J usage is TRBJ2-7; D gene ambiguous. CDR3 length equals 15 residues. Germline assignment: CDR1 ENHRY and CDR2 SYGVKD. Trimming cost V 4 bases and J 1 base, with 14 bases left between them. CDR3 sequence reads: CAISAKEVASYEQYF. CDR3 sequence (DNA): TGTGCCATCAGTGCCAAAGAGGTGGCGTCCTACGAGCAGTACTTC.

The chain is built from TRBV5-1 and TRBJ2-7; a weak D match, TRBD2 (5 bases). CDR1 SGHRS and CDR2 YFSETQ come from the germline V gene. Trimming stripped 1 base from V and 5 bases from J, with 13 bases between. This CDR3 is 14 amino acids long. Written as DNA, the CDR3 is TGCGCCAGCAGCTTGTTCAGGAGGACCGACGAGCAGTACTTC. This encodes CASSLFRRTDEQYF.